One sample yielded the 21 T cell receptor beta chains listed below, sequenced in a study of cytomegalovirus exposure and HLA in healthy donors. The study ran its PCR with 60 Vbeta and 13 Jbeta primers. Clones were sequenced by immunoSEQ multiplex PCR, and TCRdb holds only the in-frame ones, with some missing. Altogether about 140,000 clones are present, around three quarters being singletons, with the ten largest covering 1.8%. Sequenced sample: PBMCs. The receptors were gathered from a man aged 35 to 55 in good health and CMV-seronegative.

The chain links TRBV15 to TRBJ2-7, with unresolved D. Trimming took off 0 bases at V and 3 bases at J, with 12 bases between the two ends. The germline V gene encodes CDR1 LNHNV and CDR2 YYDKDF (reference sequence). This CDR3 has 15 amino acids. Here the CDR3 reads CATSRDGGQLYEQYF. DNA for the CDR3: TGTGCCACCAGCAGAGATGGTGGGCAGCTCTACGAGCAGTACTTC.

The chain combines TRBV7-9 with TRBJ2-1; 8 bases line up with TRBD1. The germline V gene encodes CDR1 SEHNR and CDR2 FQNEAQ (reference sequence). Losses at the gene ends were 5 bases for V and 9 bases for J; bases not matched to a gene: 12. CDR3 size: 15 residues. The DNA for the CDR3 is TGTGCCAGCAGCCCGACAGGGGCTTCCCTGGGTGAGCAGTTCTTC. Its protein is CASSPTGASLGEQFF.

The rearrangement joins TRBV4-1 to TRBJ2-7; 9 bases line up with TRBD1. CDR1 is MGHRA and CDR2 is YSYEKL in the germline V gene. The J segment lost 4 bases and the V segment lost 4 bases, leaving 5 bases of the junction unmatched. This CDR3 is 14 amino acids long. The chain's CDR3 is CASSPRGTGYEQYF. CDR3 nucleotides: TGCGCCAGCAGCCCTCGCGGGACAGGGTACGAGCAGTACTTC.

This chain joins TRBV6-1 and TRBJ2-7; D may be TRBD2 (5 bases). Trimming pared 6 bases from V and 5 bases from J, leaving 14 bases between. CDR1 and CDR2 from the germline V gene are MNHNS and SASEGT. CDR3 length: 13 residues. The CDR3 protein is CASRWTEDNEQYF. The CDR3 region has the DNA TGTGCCAGCAGGTGGACGGAGGATAACGAGCAGTACTTC.

V is TRBV27 and J is TRBJ2-5; 14 nucleotides line up with TRBD2. The CDR3 loop spans 16 amino acids. With 5 bases clipped from V and 4 bases from J, the junction kept 6 bases outside the gene matches. The germline gives CDR1 MNHEY, CDR2 SMNVEV (reference sequence). The CDR3 DNA is TGTGCCAGCAGTCCCCGGGGACTAGCGGGAGCAGAGACCCAGTACTTC. Protein product: CASSPRGLAGAETQYF.

The DNA of the CDR3 is TGTGCCAGCAGCTCCCTGACAGGGAAAGAGACCCAGTACTTC. It encodes CASSSLTGKETQYF. V gene TRBV7-7 combines with J gene TRBJ2-5, with 7 bases aligning to TRBD1. The CDR3 covers 14 residues. With 4 bases clipped from V and 3 bases from J, the junction kept 5 bases outside the gene matches. Per germline, CDR1 SSHAT and CDR2 FNYEAQ (reference sequence).

The chain joins TRBV5-8 to TRBJ2-3; TRBD2 matches at 8 bases. J gave up 3 bases and V 0 bases, and 0 bases lay outside the gene matches. Germline V gene lookup returns CDR1 SGHTS and CDR2 YDEGEE. The CDR3 totals 14 residues. The CDR3 region has the DNA TGTGCCAGCAGCTTGGAGCGGGGGACAGATACGCAGTATTTT. It translates to CASSLERGTDTQYF.

The chain employs TRBV7-2 and TRBJ2-5, with TRBD2 as a possible D gene (6 bases). Germline loops: CDR1 SGHTA, CDR2 FQGNSA. This CDR3 is built from 14 residues. Trimming took off 5 bases at V and 5 bases at J, with 15 bases between the two ends. In nucleotides, the CDR3 is TGTGCCAGCAGCCCGACTAGTTCTAGGGAGACCCAGTACTTC. It encodes CASSPTSSRETQYF.

The genes are TRBV7-2 and TRBJ2-3; a weak D match, TRBD2 (5 bases). V lost 1 base to trimming and J lost 0 bases, with 11 bases between them. This CDR3 is 16 amino acids long. Germline CDR1 SGHTA, CDR2 FQGNSA. The CDR3 loop reads CASSLDSGLSTDTQYF. The CDR3, as DNA: TGTGCCAGCAGCTTAGATTCGGGGTTAAGCACAGATACGCAGTATTTT.

This clone was seen only a few times. V and J are TRBV11-3 and TRBJ2-1, with 11 bases lining up with TRBD2. Germline V gives CDR1 SGHNT, CDR2 YENEEA. The CDR3 extends over 16 amino acids. V lost 5 bases and J lost 3; bases outside the gene matches: 6. The CDR3 is CASSPGLAAYYNEQFF. DNA of the CDR3: TGTGCCAGCAGCCCGGGACTAGCGGCGTACTACAATGAGCAGTTCTTC.

The rearrangement uses TRBV2 and TRBJ2-3, with TRBD2 matching 11 bases. The CDR3 spans 13 residues. V was pared by 6 bases and J by 4 bases, with 0 bases of the junction left unmatched. Germline V gene lookup returns CDR1 SNHLY and CDR2 FYNNEI. The CDR3 sequence: CASRTSGADTQYF. The CDR3 DNA reads as TGTGCCAGCAGGACTAGCGGGGCAGATACGCAGTATTTT.

This chain's CDR3 is CASSYRGTSGRVGNEQFF. The CDR3 nucleotides are TGTGCCAGCAGTTACCGGGGGACTAGCGGGAGGGTTGGCAATGAGCAGTTCTTC. The rearrangement joins TRBV6-8 to TRBJ2-1; 16 nucleotides match TRBD2. J lost 6 bases, V lost 2 bases, and 7 bases had no gene match. This CDR3 region has 18 residues. Germline loops: CDR1 MNHGY, CDR2 SAAAGT.

This chain uses TRBV28 with TRBJ2-4; D is unresolved. The CDR3 is 14 amino acids. CDR1 and CDR2 (germline): MDHEN, SYDVKM. Trimming took 3 bases from V and 9 from J, leaving 15 bases between them. The CDR3 region has the DNA TGTGCCAGCAGTTTGATTCCGGTCCAGGCCATTCAGTACTTC. Its protein is CASSLIPVQAIQYF.

The chain links TRBV29-1 to TRBJ1-2; TRBD1 might be the D (5 bases). Germline-derived CDR1 and CDR2 are SQVTM and ANQGSEA. The CDR3 sequence is 13 residues long. Trimming cost V 7 bases and J 4 bases, with 16 bases left between them. In DNA form, the CDR3 reads TGCAGCGCCGAACGGGGGTCGGGCTATGGCTACACCTTC. This encodes CSAERGSGYGYTF.

The rearrangement links TRBV5-7 to TRBJ1-6; D gene ambiguous. TRBV5-7 is treated as an ORF (open reading frame) with a function not yet certain. Deletions cut 3 bases from V and 6 bases from J, with 4 bases between. This CDR3 contains 12 residues. CDR3 sequence (DNA): TGTGCCAGCAGCTACTTTAATTCACCCCTCCACTTT. It codes for CASSYFNSPLHF.

The chain has TRBV29-1 and TRBJ2-7; maybe TRBD2 (5 bases). This CDR3 is built from 15 residues. Trimming took off 7 bases at V and 2 bases at J, with 21 bases between the two ends. From germline, CDR1 is SQVTM and CDR2 ANQGSEA. The CDR3 protein is CSAGGYTFPPYEQYF. The CDR3 nucleotides are TGCAGCGCCGGCGGGTACACCTTTCCTCCCTACGAGCAGTACTTC.

The chain is built from TRBV19 and TRBJ2-2; 9 bases are shared with TRBD1. The V segment lost 6 bases and the J segment 3 bases; nucleotides outside the gene matches: 14. In germline, CDR1 is LNHDA, CDR2 SQIVND (reference sequence). This CDR3 contains 18 residues. CDR3 loop: CASSRDRVSQGDTGELFF. CDR3 DNA sequence: TGTGCCAGTAGCAGGGACAGGGTGAGTCAAGGGGACACCGGGGAGCTGTTTTTT.

This chain links TRBV7-2 with TRBJ2-7, with 11 bases aligning to TRBD2. In germline, CDR1 is SGHTA, CDR2 FQGNSA. The CDR3 is 15 amino acids. The ends lost 5 bases at V and 7 bases at J; junction bases unmatched: 10. CDR3 in DNA: TGTGCCAGCAGCCTCGGTTTACTAGCGGGAGAGGAGCAGTACTTC. As protein: CASSLGLLAGEEQYF.

This chain joins TRBV27 and TRBJ2-2, with 7 bases matching TRBD2. V trimming: 6 bases; J trimming: 5 bases; junction bases outside the gene matches: 3. The CDR3 has 13 amino acids. Germline V gene data show CDR1 as MNHEY and CDR2 as SMNVEV (reference sequence). The CDR3 loop reads CASSLGGTGELFF. The DNA for the CDR3 is TGTGCCAGCAGCTTGGGGGGGACCGGGGAGCTGTTTTTT.

J is TRBJ2-3 and V is TRBV11-3; D unresolved. This CDR3 contains 13 residues. The ends were cut back, 5 bases at V and 0 bases at J, with 6 bases in the middle. Germline CDR1 reads SGHNT; CDR2 reads YENEEA. The CDR3 DNA sequence: TGTGCCAGCAGCCGGGTCAGCACAGATACGCAGTATTTT. Translation: CASSRVSTDTQYF.

The gene calls are TRBV6-5 and TRBJ2-7, with TRBD2 matching 10 bases. The junction had 2 bases not matched to a gene; V was cut back by 9 bases and J by 0 bases. Germline CDR1 MNHEY, CDR2 SVGAGI. The CDR3 is made up of 13 amino acids. CDR3 in DNA: TGTGCCAGTGGACTAGCGGACTCCTACGAGCAGTACTTC. Translated, it gives CASGLADSYEQYF.